The clone carrying this TCR beta chain was counted between two and nine times. Original data processing: Estimation of nucleated cell counts was performed using reference gene primer amplification. Profiled with immunoSEQ multiplex PCR; TCRdb holds only in-frame clones, not every one. That table supplies the V and J calls and clone size; D and trimming were determined from the DNA. The sample lists 210,000 or so clones, approximately 90% occurring once. This sample stems from a study of blood T cell repertoires in COVID-19. As for the study in general: There were acute and convalescent COVID-19 samples, and they came from the United States, Italy and Spain. T cells, B-cell-depleted T cells, or PBMCs supplied cDNA or gDNA.

Sequenced: peripheral blood. The origin of this receptor is a woman aged 40-49 years who had recovered from COVID-19.

This CDR3 reads CSITLAGGPQFF. CDR3 DNA: TGCAGCATAACCCTAGCGGGAGGGCCACAGTTCTTC. The chain is built from TRBV29-1 and TRBJ2-1, with 12 bases lining up with TRBD2. Trimming at V came to 8 bases and at J to 13 bases, leaving 9 bases not matched to a gene. The CDR3 sequence is 12 residues long. Germline loops: CDR1 SQVTM, CDR2 ANQGSEA.